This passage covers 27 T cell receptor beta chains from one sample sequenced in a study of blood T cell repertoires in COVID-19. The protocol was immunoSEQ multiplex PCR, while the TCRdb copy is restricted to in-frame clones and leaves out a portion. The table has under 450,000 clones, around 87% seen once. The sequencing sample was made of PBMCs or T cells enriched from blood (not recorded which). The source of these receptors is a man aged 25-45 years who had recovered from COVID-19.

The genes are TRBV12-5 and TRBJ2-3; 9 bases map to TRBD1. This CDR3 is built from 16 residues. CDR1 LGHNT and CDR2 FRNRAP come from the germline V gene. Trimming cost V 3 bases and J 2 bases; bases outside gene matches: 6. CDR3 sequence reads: CASGLPGQGLTDTQYF. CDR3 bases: TGTGCTAGTGGTTTACCGGGACAGGGACTCACAGATACGCAGTATTTT.

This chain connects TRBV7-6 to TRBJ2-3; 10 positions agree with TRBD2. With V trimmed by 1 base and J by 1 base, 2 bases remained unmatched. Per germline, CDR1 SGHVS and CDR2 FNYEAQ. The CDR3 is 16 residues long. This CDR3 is CASSLELAGGTDTQYF. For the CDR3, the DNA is TGTGCCAGCAGCTTAGAGCTAGCGGGAGGCACAGATACGCAGTATTTT.

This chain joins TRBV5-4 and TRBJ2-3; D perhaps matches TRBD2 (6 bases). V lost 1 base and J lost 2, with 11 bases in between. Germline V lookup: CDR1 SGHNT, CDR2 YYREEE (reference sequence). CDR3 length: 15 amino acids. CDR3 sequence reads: CASSLSSALTDTQYF. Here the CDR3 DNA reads TGTGCCAGCAGCTTGTCTAGCGCTCTCACAGATACGCAGTATTTT.

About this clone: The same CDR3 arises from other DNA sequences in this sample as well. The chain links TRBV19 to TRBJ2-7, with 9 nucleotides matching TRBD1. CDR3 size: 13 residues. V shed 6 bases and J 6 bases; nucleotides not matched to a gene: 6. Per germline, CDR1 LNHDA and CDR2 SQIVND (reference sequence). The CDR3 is CASRGTGRGEQYF. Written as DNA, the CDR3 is TGTGCCAGTAGGGGGACAGGGAGAGGCGAGCAGTACTTC.

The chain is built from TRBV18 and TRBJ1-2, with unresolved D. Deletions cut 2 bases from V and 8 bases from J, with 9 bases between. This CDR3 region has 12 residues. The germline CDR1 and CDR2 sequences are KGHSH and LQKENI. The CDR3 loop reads CASSPAGRGYTF. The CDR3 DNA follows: TGTGCCAGCTCACCAGCAGGCAGGGGCTACACCTTC.

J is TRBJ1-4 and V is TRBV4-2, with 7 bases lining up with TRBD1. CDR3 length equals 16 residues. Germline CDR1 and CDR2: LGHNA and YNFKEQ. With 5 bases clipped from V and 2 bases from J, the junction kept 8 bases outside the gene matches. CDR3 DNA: TGTGCCAGCAGCTCCCCGACAGGGTCGACTAATGAAAAACTGTTTTTT. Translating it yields CASSSPTGSTNEKLFF.

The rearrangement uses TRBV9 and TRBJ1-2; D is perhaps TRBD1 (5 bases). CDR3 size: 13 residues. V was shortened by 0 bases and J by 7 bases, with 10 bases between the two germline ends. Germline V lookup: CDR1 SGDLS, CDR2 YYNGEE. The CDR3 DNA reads TGTGCCAGCAGCGTAGGACAGACCGCTGGCTACACCTTC. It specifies CASSVGQTAGYTF.

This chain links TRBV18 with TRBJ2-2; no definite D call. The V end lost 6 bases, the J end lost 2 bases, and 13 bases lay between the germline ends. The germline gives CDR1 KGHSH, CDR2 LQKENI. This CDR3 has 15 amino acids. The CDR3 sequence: CASSEQIPNTGELFF. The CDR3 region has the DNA TGTGCCAGCTCCGAACAGATCCCAAACACCGGGGAGCTGTTTTTT. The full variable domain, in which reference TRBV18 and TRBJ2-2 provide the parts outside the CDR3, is NAGVMQNPRHLVRRRGQEARLRCSPMKGHSHVYWYRQLPEEGLKFMVYLQKENIIDESGMPKERFSAEFPKEGPSILRIQQVVRGDSAAYFCASSEQIPNTGELFFGEGSRLTVL.

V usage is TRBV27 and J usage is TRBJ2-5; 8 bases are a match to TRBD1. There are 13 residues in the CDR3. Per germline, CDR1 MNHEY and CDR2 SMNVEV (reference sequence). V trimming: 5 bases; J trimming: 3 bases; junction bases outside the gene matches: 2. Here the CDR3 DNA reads TGTGCCAGCAGTCAGGGGGCCGAAGAGACCCAGTACTTC. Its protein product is CASSQGAEETQYF.

The CDR3, as DNA: TGTGCCAGCAGCTTAGTAAGTGGCAGGGCCTCTCCCTCCTATAATTCACCCCTCCACTTT. Translated: CASSLVSGRASPSYNSPLHF. This chain uses TRBV7-4 with TRBJ1-6; D is possibly TRBD1 (5 bases). The CDR3 totals 20 residues. From germline, CDR1 is SGHVT and CDR2 SQSDAQ. The V gene lost 1 base and the J gene lost 0 bases, with 19 bases spanning the gap. Full variable domain (remainder filled in from reference TRBV7-4 and TRBJ1-6): GAGVSQSPRYKVAKRGRDVALRCDSISGHVTLYWYRQTLGQGSEVLTYSQSDAQRDKSGRPSGRFSAERPERSVSTLKIQRTEQGDSAVYLCASSLVSGRASPSYNSPLHFGNGTRLTVT.

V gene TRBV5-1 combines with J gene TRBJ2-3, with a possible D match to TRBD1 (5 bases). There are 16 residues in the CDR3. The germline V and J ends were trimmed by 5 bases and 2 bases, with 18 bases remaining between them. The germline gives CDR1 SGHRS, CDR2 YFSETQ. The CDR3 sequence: CASRIGDREFTDTQYF. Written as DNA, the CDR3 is TGCGCCAGCAGAATAGGAGACAGAGAGTTCACAGATACGCAGTATTTT.

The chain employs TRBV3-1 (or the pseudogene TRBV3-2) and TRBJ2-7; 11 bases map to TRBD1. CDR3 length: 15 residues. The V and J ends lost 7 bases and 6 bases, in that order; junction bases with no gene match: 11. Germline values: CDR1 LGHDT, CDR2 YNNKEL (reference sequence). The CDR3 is CASNTGTGGFGEQYF. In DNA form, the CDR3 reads TGTGCCAGCAACACCGGGACAGGGGGTTTTGGCGAGCAGTACTTC.

In DNA form, the CDR3 reads TGTGCCAGCAGCCGCGTATCCGGGACAAACTATGGCTACACCTTC. As protein: CASSRVSGTNYGYTF. The gene calls are TRBV6-5 and TRBJ1-2; weak D call: TRBD1 (6 bases). There are 15 residues in the CDR3. Germline CDR1 reads MNHEY; CDR2 reads SVGAGI. Trimming shortened V by 6 bases and J by 2 bases, and 16 bases separated the two germline ends.

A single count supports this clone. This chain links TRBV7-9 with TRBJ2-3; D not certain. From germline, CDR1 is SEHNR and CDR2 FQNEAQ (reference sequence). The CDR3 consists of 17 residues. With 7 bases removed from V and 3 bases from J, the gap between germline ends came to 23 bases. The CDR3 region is CASTAGLAPRGTDTQYF. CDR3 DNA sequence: TGTGCCAGCACGGCTGGGTTGGCCCCCAGAGGAACAGATACGCAGTATTTT.

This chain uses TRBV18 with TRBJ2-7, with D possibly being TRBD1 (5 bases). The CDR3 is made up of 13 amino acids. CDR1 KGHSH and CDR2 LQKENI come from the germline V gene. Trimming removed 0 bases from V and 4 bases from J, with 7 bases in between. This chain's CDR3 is CASSPPSGYEQYF. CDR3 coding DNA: TGTGCCAGCTCACCACCTTCAGGGTACGAGCAGTACTTC.

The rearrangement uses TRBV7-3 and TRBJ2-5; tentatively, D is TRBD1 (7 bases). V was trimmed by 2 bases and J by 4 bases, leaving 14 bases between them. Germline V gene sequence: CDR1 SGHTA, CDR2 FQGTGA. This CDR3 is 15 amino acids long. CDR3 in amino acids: CASSLGQGGGETQYF. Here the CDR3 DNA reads TGTGCCAGCAGCTTAGGGCAGGGGGGAGGAGAGACCCAGTACTTC.

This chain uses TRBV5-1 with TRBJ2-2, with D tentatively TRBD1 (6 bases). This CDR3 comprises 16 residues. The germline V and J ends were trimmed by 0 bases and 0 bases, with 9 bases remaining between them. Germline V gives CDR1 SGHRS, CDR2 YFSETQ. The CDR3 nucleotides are TGCGCCAGCAGCTTGGCGGACAGCGCGAACACCGGGGAGCTGTTTTTT. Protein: CASSLADSANTGELFF.

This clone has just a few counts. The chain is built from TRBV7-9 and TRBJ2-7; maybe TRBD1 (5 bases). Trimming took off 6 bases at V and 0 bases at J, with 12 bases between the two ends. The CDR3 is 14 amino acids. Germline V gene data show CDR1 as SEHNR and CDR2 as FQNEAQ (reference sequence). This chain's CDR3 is CASRQTEFSYEQYF. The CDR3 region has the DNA TGTGCCAGCAGACAGACAGAGTTCTCCTACGAGCAGTACTTC.

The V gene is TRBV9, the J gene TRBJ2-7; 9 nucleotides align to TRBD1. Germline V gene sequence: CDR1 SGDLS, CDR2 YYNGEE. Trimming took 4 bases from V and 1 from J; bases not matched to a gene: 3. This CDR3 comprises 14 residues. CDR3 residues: CASSPGTGSYEQYF. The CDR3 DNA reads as TGTGCCAGCAGCCCCGGGACAGGGTCCTACGAGCAGTACTTC.

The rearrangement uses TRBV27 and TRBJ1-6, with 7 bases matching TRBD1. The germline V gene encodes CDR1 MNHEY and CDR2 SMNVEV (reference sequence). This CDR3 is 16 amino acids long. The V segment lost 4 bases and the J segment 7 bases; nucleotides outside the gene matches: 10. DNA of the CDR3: TGTGCCAGCAGTTCTAGTTCTTCACAGGGGAATTCACCCCTCCACTTT. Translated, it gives CASSSSSSQGNSPLHF.

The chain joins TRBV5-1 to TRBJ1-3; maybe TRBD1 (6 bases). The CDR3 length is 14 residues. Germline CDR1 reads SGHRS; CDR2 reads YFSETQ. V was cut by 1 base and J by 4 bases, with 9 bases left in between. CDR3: CASSLTGIGNTIYF. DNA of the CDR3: TGCGCCAGCAGCTTGACAGGGATCGGAAACACCATATATTTT.

The CDR3 protein is CASSPPGLAGANNEQFF. The CDR3 DNA follows: TGTGCCAGCTCACCTCCGGGACTAGCGGGCGCTAACAATGAGCAGTTCTTC. This chain uses TRBV18 with TRBJ2-1; TRBD2 agrees at 12 bases. J gave up 5 bases and V 3 bases, and 8 bases lay outside the gene matches. Germline V lookup: CDR1 KGHSH, CDR2 LQKENI. CDR3 length: 17 amino acids.

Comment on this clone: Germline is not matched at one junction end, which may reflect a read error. CDR3 coding DNA: TGTGCCACCAGCGGAGAAATTACCGGGATCTATGGCTACACCTTC. It translates to CATSGEITGIYGYTF. The chain carries TRBV15 and TRBJ1-2; D is uncertain. Looked up from germline, CDR1 is LNHNV and CDR2 is YYDKDF (reference sequence). The CDR3 is made up of 15 amino acids.

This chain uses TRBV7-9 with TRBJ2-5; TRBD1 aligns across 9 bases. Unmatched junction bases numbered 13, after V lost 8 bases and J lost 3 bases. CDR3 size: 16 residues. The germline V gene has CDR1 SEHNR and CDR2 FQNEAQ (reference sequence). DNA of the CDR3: TGTGCCAGCTCCCCGTGGGGGACAGGGAAGAAAGAGACCCAGTACTTC. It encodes CASSPWGTGKKETQYF.

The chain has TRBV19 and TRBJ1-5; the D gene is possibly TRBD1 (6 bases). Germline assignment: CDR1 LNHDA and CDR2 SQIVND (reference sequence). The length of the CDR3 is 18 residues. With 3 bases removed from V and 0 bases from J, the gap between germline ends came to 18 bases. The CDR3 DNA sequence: TGTGCCAGTAGTATGGGTACGGGACAAACATATAGCAATCAGCCCCAGCATTTT. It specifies CASSMGTGQTYSNQPQHF.

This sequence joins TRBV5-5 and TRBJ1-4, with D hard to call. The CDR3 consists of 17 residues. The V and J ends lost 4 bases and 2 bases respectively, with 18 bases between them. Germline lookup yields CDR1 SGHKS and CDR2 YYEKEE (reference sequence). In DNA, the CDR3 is TGTGCCAGCAGCCGAACCGCGGGGAGTACTACTAATGAAAAACTGTTTTTT. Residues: CASSRTAGSTTNEKLFF.

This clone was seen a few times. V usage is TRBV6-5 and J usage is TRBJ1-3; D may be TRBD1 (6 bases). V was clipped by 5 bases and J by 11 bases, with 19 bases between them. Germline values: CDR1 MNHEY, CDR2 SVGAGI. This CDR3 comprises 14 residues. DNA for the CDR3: TGTGCCAGCAGTACAACCACATTGACAGGTCCCATATATTTT. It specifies CASSTTTLTGPIYF.